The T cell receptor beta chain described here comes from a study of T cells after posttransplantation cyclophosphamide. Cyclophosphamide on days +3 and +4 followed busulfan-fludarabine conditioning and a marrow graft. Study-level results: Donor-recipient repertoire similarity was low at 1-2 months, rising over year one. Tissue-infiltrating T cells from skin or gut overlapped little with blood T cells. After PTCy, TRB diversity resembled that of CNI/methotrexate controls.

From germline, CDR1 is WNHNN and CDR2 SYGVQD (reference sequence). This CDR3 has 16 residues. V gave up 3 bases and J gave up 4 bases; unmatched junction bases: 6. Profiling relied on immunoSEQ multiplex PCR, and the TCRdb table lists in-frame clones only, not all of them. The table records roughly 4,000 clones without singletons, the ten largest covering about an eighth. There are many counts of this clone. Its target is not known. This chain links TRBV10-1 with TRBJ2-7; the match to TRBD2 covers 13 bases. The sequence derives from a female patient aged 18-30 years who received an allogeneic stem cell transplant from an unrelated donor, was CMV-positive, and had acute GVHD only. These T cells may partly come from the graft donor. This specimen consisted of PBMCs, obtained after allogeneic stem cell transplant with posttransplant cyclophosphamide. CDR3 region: CASSDPRTSGSYEQYF. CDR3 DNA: TGCGCCAGCAGTGACCCGAGGACTAGCGGGAGTTACGAGCAGTACTTC.